This T cell receptor (beta chain) derives from a study of T-cell reconstitution after alpha-beta-depleted transplantation in children. This clonotype was observed many times. From germline, CDR1 is SGHAT and CDR2 FQNNGV. This CDR3 is built from 15 residues. The J segment lost 12 bases and the V segment lost 5 bases, leaving 15 bases of the junction unmatched. The library targeted TCRbeta and was prepared with unique molecular identifiers. TCRdb itself ran the PCR reads through MiXCR, one entry per CDR3 protein. The profile shows 190,000 or so distinct CDR3 sequences, around 7% of them singletons. This clonotype was sampled from a human donor who donated a stem cell graft to a child with Wiskott-Aldrich syndrome. The starting material was PBMCs from the stem cell graft donor, obtained from the stem cell graft. This chain uses TRBV11-2 with TRBJ2-1; 8 nucleotides align to TRBD2. As DNA, the CDR3 is TGTGCCAGCAGCCCGACTAGCGTACCTTCAAGCGGGCAGTTCTTC. Residues: CASSPTSVPSSGQFF.